This T cell receptor beta chain is drawn from a study of blood T cell repertoires in COVID-19. The method was immunoSEQ multiplex PCR; TCRdb's version includes in-frame clones alone and lacks a portion of them. The repertoire consists of approximately 150,000 clones, with about four fifths occurring once and the leading ten covering approximately 18%. The CDR3 length is 14 residues. The germline CDR1 and CDR2 sequences are MNHEY and SVGEGT. Trimming took off 2 bases at V and 7 bases at J, with 9 bases between the two ends. The receptor comes from a woman over 75 with acute or convalescent COVID-19. The V gene is TRBV6-2 or TRBV6-3, the J gene TRBJ1-6; possibly TRBD1 for D (5 bases). The sample consisted of peripheral blood. The CDR3: CASSYKGQNSPLHF. In DNA form, the CDR3 reads TGTGCCAGCAGTTACAAGGGGCAGAATTCACCCCTCCACTTT.